This T cell receptor beta chain derives from a study of cytomegalovirus exposure and HLA in healthy donors. Germline CDR1 SGDLS, CDR2 YYNGEE. There are 15 residues in the CDR3. J lost 8 bases, V lost 4 bases, and 4 bases had no gene match. TCRdb's table, derived via immunoSEQ multiplex PCR, lists solely in-frame clones and lacks some. The sample lists 250,000 to 300,000 clones, 86% occurring once. This TCR came from a woman aged 18-29 years in good health and CMV-seronegative. The sequencing input was PBMCs. This chain links TRBV9 with TRBJ2-1, with 15 bases aligning to TRBD2. CDR3 in amino acids: CASSLGLAGGDEQFF. The CDR3 region has the DNA TGTGCCAGCAGCCTTGGACTAGCGGGAGGGGATGAGCAGTTCTTC.